A selection of T cell receptor beta chains follows, all from one sample in a study of cytomegalovirus exposure and HLA in healthy donors. Sequencing used immunoSEQ multiplex PCR; TCRdb keeps in-frame clones, though not all of them. The top ten hold approximately 2.6% of the sample, which has roughly 200,000 clones, 78% seen once. The material sequenced was PBMCs. These receptors all stem from a female donor in good health and CMV-seronegative. Each CDR3 is given without its conserved first and last residue. Each record gives: CDR3 protein, J gene, V gene.

CDR3aa: ASSQEGQNSNQPQH
j_gene: TRBJ1-5
v_gene: TRBV4-1

CDR3aa: ASSRGTAGGPYEQY
j_gene: TRBJ2-7
v_gene: TRBV5-4

CDR3aa: ASSQDGAEETQY
j_gene: TRBJ2-5
v_gene: TRBV4-1

CDR3aa: ASSGRQGPYNEQF
j_gene: TRBJ2-1
v_gene: TRBV9

CDR3aa: ASSLEAEGDEQF
j_gene: TRBJ2-1
v_gene: TRBV5-1

CDR3aa: ASSLGLAGEEEQY
j_gene: TRBJ2-7
v_gene: TRBV14

CDR3aa: ASSLTGGNSPLH
j_gene: TRBJ1-6
v_gene: TRBV5-6

CDR3aa: ASSPEGVGELF
j_gene: TRBJ2-2
v_gene: TRBV18

CDR3aa: ASSSQGASSYNEQF
j_gene: TRBJ2-1
v_gene: TRBV25-1

CDR3aa: ASSLRGGSMNTEAF
j_gene: TRBJ1-1
v_gene: TRBV7-2

CDR3aa: ASSLGWRGEQY
j_gene: TRBJ2-7
v_gene: TRBV11-1

CDR3aa: ASSQDRTGELF
j_gene: TRBJ2-2
v_gene: TRBV4-3

CDR3aa: ASSYRTGALHFGYT
j_gene: TRBJ1-2
v_gene: TRBV5-6

CDR3aa: ASSLGPGQLNQPQH
j_gene: TRBJ1-5
v_gene: TRBV5-5

CDR3aa: ASSEVGLAGSSYEQY
j_gene: TRBJ2-7
v_gene: TRBV2

CDR3aa: ASSWSARGETQY
j_gene: TRBJ2-5
v_gene: TRBV25-1

CDR3aa: ASSAFPGQGYEQY
j_gene: TRBJ2-7
v_gene: TRBV6-4

CDR3aa: ASSWTGTGGFNEQF
j_gene: TRBJ2-1
v_gene: TRBV7-6

CDR3aa: ASSPKVKTSGGEQETQY
j_gene: TRBJ2-5
v_gene: TRBV18

CDR3aa: ASGLDYEQY
j_gene: -
v_gene: TRBV12-5

CDR3aa: ASSFGEGQETQY
j_gene: TRBJ2-5
v_gene: TRBV5-1

CDR3aa: ASNRDLTREQY
j_gene: TRBJ2-7
v_gene: TRBV2

CDR3aa: ATSSGRGGGQPQH
j_gene: TRBJ1-5
v_gene: TRBV15

CDR3aa: ASSIAGVYEQY
j_gene: TRBJ2-7
v_gene: TRBV5-1

CDR3aa: ASSITAGSNTQY
j_gene: TRBJ2-3
v_gene: TRBV6-1

CDR3aa: ASSTGRLAGYNEQF
j_gene: TRBJ2-1
v_gene: TRBV27

CDR3aa: ASSQDFQGASTEAF
j_gene: TRBJ1-1
v_gene: TRBV4-1

CDR3aa: ASSLGVTPEPSEQF
j_gene: TRBJ2-1
v_gene: TRBV5-8

CDR3aa: ASSLVGQGLYQPQH
j_gene: TRBJ1-5
v_gene: TRBV5-5

CDR3aa: ASSSYTEAF
j_gene: TRBJ1-1
v_gene: TRBV28

CDR3aa: ASSQSTGPSTDTQY
j_gene: TRBJ2-3
v_gene: TRBV4-2

CDR3aa: SVLRLWDSQNTEAF
j_gene: TRBJ1-1
v_gene: TRBV29-1

CDR3aa: AISGGGGSYEQY
j_gene: TRBJ2-7
v_gene: TRBV10-3

CDR3aa: ASSMRGGTEAF
j_gene: TRBJ1-1
v_gene: TRBV19

CDR3aa: ASSLELGKRGYT
j_gene: TRBJ1-2
v_gene: TRBV5-1

CDR3aa: ASSRDRVPGELF
j_gene: TRBJ2-2
v_gene: TRBV4-1

CDR3aa: ASSTNPQGDQETQY
j_gene: TRBJ2-5
v_gene: TRBV7-9

CDR3aa: ASSPDLAVQETQY
j_gene: TRBJ2-5
v_gene: TRBV7-2

CDR3aa: ASSLAGGDRGLYGYT
j_gene: TRBJ1-2
v_gene: TRBV5-4

CDR3aa: ASSLRTGGGLGGYT
j_gene: TRBJ1-2
v_gene: TRBV2